Each of the 29 T cell receptor beta chains below was sequenced from the same sample in a study of patients and donors after allogeneic stem cell transplantation. TCRdb itself ran the RT-PCR reads through MiXCR, one entry per CDR3 protein. The sample shows 800,000 to 1,000,000 distinct CDR3 sequences, roughly 17% of them seen only once. Sequencing input: blood, either unsorted or a sorted T cell fraction (not recorded which). The receptors were gathered from a human donor who was either an allogeneic HSCT recipient or a stem cell or donor lymphocyte infusion donor (not recorded which). It is not recorded whose cells these are; they may come from a transplant donor.

The sample holds a few counts of this clonotype. This chain links TRBV24-1 with TRBJ2-2, with D possibly being TRBD2 (6 bases). Trimming removed 7 bases at V and 6 bases at J, with 14 bases between. Germline CDR1 reads KGHDR; CDR2 reads SFDVKD. The CDR3 spans 14 residues. This chain's CDR3 is CATRGTSGAGELFF. The CDR3 nucleotides read TGTGCCACCAGAGGAACATCGGGGGCCGGGGAGCTGTTTTTT.

V and J are TRBV30 and TRBJ2-3; D perhaps matches TRBD2 (5 bases). V lost 3 bases to trimming and J lost 0 bases, with 10 bases between them. The germline gives CDR1 GTSNPN, CDR2 SVGIG (reference sequence). The length of the CDR3 is 14 residues. The CDR3 nucleotides are TGTGCCTGGAGGGAGCTAGCTAGCACAGATACGCAGTATTTT. Protein product: CAWRELASTDTQYF.

This clonotype was seen more than once but under ten times. V gene TRBV6-1 combines with J gene TRBJ1-5, with D perhaps TRBD1 (5 bases). V lost 6 bases to trimming and J lost 0 bases, with 12 bases between them. Germline CDR1 is MNHNS and CDR2 is SASEGT. There are 15 residues in the CDR3. The CDR3 coding sequence is TGTGCCAGCAGAATGGGGGTCTTTAGCAATCAGCCCCAGCATTTT. Its protein is CASRMGVFSNQPQHF.

Only a few counts were recorded for this clonotype. The rearrangement links TRBV12-3 or TRBV12-4 to TRBJ2-7; D is unclear. Trimming removed 2 bases from V and 0 bases from J, with 17 bases in between. The CDR3 spans 17 residues. The CDR3 DNA sequence: TGTGCCAGCAGTTTACCCCAGTCGGCCTGGAGCTCCTACGAGCAGTACTTC. Protein sequence: CASSLPQSAWSSYEQYF.

This clonotype was found a few times. The V gene is TRBV12-3 or TRBV12-4, the J gene TRBJ1-1, with D unresolved. V lost 5 bases to trimming and J lost 8 bases, with 12 bases between them. This CDR3 is built from 12 residues. The CDR3 DNA is TGTGCCAGCAGTCCAGCCCCTTCGGAAGCTTTCTTT. Its translation is CASSPAPSEAFF.

The chain recombines TRBV7-2 with TRBJ2-4, with 9 nucleotides matching TRBD1. This CDR3 is built from 15 residues. Germline loops: CDR1 SGHTA, CDR2 FQGNSA. With V trimmed by 5 bases and J by 7 bases, 9 bases remained unmatched. The CDR3 region has the DNA TGTGCCAGCAGCCCACCACAGGGGGCTTGGAACATTCAGTACTTC. As protein: CASSPPQGAWNIQYF.

A few counts support this clonotype. The chain has TRBV9 and TRBJ2-5; 9 positions agree with TRBD2. CDR3 length: 15 amino acids. The germline gives CDR1 SGDLS, CDR2 YYNGEE. Losses at the gene ends were 7 bases for V and 4 bases for J; bases not matched to a gene: 11. This CDR3 reads CASSFSGSSVETQYF. CDR3 DNA sequence: TGTGCCAGCTCTTTTAGCGGGAGCTCTGTAGAGACCCAGTACTTC.

This clonotype was seen repeatedly, ten times or more. V and J are TRBV25-1 and TRBJ2-5, with D possibly matching TRBD1 (7 bases). The V gene lost 1 base and the J gene lost 0 bases, with 15 bases spanning the gap. Germline CDR1 is MGHDK and CDR2 is SYGVNS. The CDR3 runs 17 residues. The CDR3 spells CASSESRRGAYQETQYF. The CDR3 DNA is TGTGCCAGCAGTGAATCGCGCAGGGGGGCGTACCAAGAGACCCAGTACTTC. Variable domain in full (rest from reference TRBV25-1 and TRBJ2-5): EADIYQTPRYLVIGTGKKITLECSQTMGHDKMYWYQQDPGMELHLIHYSYGVNSTEKGDLSSESTVSRIRTEHFPLTLESARPSHTSQYLCASSESRRGAYQETQYFGPGTRLLVL.

This clonotype was seen more than once but under ten times. The rearrangement uses TRBV4-1 and TRBJ1-4; possible D gene TRBD1, 6 bases. Germline-derived CDR1 and CDR2 are MGHRA and YSYEKL. The CDR3 sequence is 13 residues long. The ends were cut back, 4 bases at V and 7 bases at J, with 10 bases in the middle. The chain's CDR3 is CASSLRGAEKLFF. CDR3 nucleotide sequence: TGCGCCAGCAGCCTCAGGGGCGCTGAAAAACTGTTTTTT.

CDR3 region: CASSSEGSTNEKLFF. CDR3 DNA sequence: TGCGCCAGCAGCTCTGAGGGGAGCACTAATGAAAAACTGTTTTTT. V usage is TRBV5-1 and J usage is TRBJ1-4, with TRBD1 as a possible D gene (5 bases). Germline lookup yields CDR1 SGHRS and CDR2 YFSETQ. With 3 bases removed from V and 2 bases from J, the gap between germline ends came to 11 bases. This CDR3 is 15 amino acids long.

The gene calls are TRBV2 and TRBJ2-1, with 11 nucleotides matching TRBD1. J gave up 0 bases and V 5 bases, and 9 bases lay outside the gene matches. Germline V lookup: CDR1 SNHLY, CDR2 FYNNEI. The CDR3 is made up of 18 amino acids. The CDR3 nucleotides are TGTGCCAGCAGTTCCCGGGACAGGGGGGCCAGCTCCTACAATGAGCAGTTCTTC. Amino acid sequence: CASSSRDRGASSYNEQFF. The variable domain in full, with the rest retrieved from reference TRBV2 and TRBJ2-1, is EPEVTQTPSHQVTQMGQEVILRCVPISNHLYFYWYRQILGQKVEFLVSFYNNEISEKSEIFDDQFSVERPDGSNFTLKIRSTKLEDSAMYFCASSSRDRGASSYNEQFFGPGTRLTVL.

The chain joins TRBV2 to TRBJ1-1, with D possibly matching TRBD1 (5 bases). The germline V and J ends were trimmed by 0 bases and 5 bases, with 7 bases remaining between them. Germline V gives CDR1 SNHLY, CDR2 FYNNEI. The CDR3 runs 13 residues. The CDR3, as DNA: TGTGCCAGCAGTGAAGCGGGGCCGACTGAAGCTTTCTTT. This encodes CASSEAGPTEAFF.

Many counts were recorded for this clonotype. The chain is built from TRBV10-3 and TRBJ2-7; D call uncertain. Germline-derived CDR1 and CDR2 are ENHRY and SYGVKD. CDR3 length: 12 residues. The germline V and J ends were trimmed by 4 bases and 6 bases, with 10 bases remaining between them. In DNA, the CDR3 is TGTGCCATCAGTGGCCCGGGCTCCGAGCAGTACTTC. Protein product: CAISGPGSEQYF.

V is TRBV19 and J is TRBJ1-5, with no clear D. Germline loops: CDR1 LNHDA, CDR2 SQIVND (reference sequence). The CDR3 contains 15 residues. Trimming removed 8 bases at V and 2 bases at J, with 16 bases between. CDR3 sequence reads: CASQERPTGNQPQHF. The CDR3 DNA follows: TGTGCCAGTCAAGAAAGGCCCACGGGCAATCAGCCCCAGCATTTT.

This clonotype has only a few counts. This chain links TRBV4-3 with TRBJ2-7, with D unclear. Germline CDR1 and CDR2: LGHNA and YSLEER. The CDR3 length is 16 residues. V was pared by 0 bases and J by 5 bases, with 17 bases between. CDR3 protein: CASSQDWERPSNEQYF. CDR3 sequence (DNA): TGCGCCAGCAGCCAAGATTGGGAAAGGCCTTCTAACGAGCAGTACTTC.

CDR3 region: CSARVLGTDTQYF. The CDR3 DNA follows: TGCAGTGCTAGGGTGCTGGGAACAGATACGCAGTATTTT. This chain uses TRBV20-1 with TRBJ2-3, with D unresolved. The germline gives CDR1 DFQATT, CDR2 SNEGSKA (reference sequence). V dropped 3 bases and J dropped 3 bases, with 10 bases sitting between them. The CDR3 is 13 amino acids.

There are many counts of this clonotype. The V call is TRBV20-1, the J call TRBJ2-7; unclear D gene. Trimming cost V 3 bases and J 3 bases, with 9 bases left between them. The germline CDR1 and CDR2 sequences are DFQATT and SNEGSKA (reference sequence). CDR3 size: 12 residues. CDR3 sequence reads: CSARGRVYEQYF. Written as DNA, the CDR3 is TGCAGTGCTAGGGGCCGAGTCTACGAGCAGTACTTC.

The table lists this clonotype with a few counts. The rearrangement links TRBV4-3 to TRBJ2-3; D is undetermined. This CDR3 contains 14 residues. Trimming removed 0 bases at V and 4 bases at J, with 8 bases between. CDR1 and CDR2 (germline): LGHNA, YSLEER. This CDR3 reads CASSQESGADTQYF. The CDR3 bases are TGCGCCAGCAGCCAAGAGTCCGGCGCAGATACGCAGTATTTT.

This rearrangement joins TRBV21-1 to TRBJ2-1; TRBD2 is the table's D call and was not checked against the DNA. TRBV21-1 corresponds to a pseudogene. There are 18 residues in the CDR3. CDR3 DNA sequence: TGTGCCAGCAGCACACATTCTAGCGGGAGGACGCCCTACAATGAGCAGTTCTTC. Its protein is CASSTHSSGRTPYNEQFF.

This clonotype was recorded a few times. V and J are TRBV5-1 and TRBJ2-3; 9 nucleotides agree with TRBD1. J was trimmed by 0 bases and V by 2 bases; bases with no gene match: 13. Germline V lookup: CDR1 SGHRS, CDR2 YFSETQ. CDR3 length: 19 residues. CDR3 sequence reads: CASSFLRGTGSLSTDTQYF. Written as DNA, the CDR3 is TGCGCCAGCAGCTTCCTTAGGGGGACAGGGTCTCTAAGCACAGATACGCAGTATTTT.

Only a few counts were recorded for this clonotype. This sequence joins TRBV9 and TRBJ2-5; 8 bases align to TRBD2. The CDR3 runs to 14 residues. J was trimmed by 5 bases and V by 2 bases; bases with no gene match: 5. Germline CDR1 is SGDLS and CDR2 is YYNGEE. CDR3 in DNA: TGTGCCAGCAGCGTGGGCGGGGGGACGGAGACCCAGTACTTC. It specifies CASSVGGGTETQYF.

This clonotype was picked up many times. The chain links TRBV18 to TRBJ2-3; D perhaps matches TRBD2 (5 bases). Germline V gives CDR1 KGHSH, CDR2 LQKENI. This CDR3 comprises 13 residues. The V end was cut by 3 bases, the J end by 2 bases, with 6 bases between. The CDR3 reads CASSPRDTDTQYF. In nucleotides, the CDR3 is TGTGCCAGCTCACCGAGGGACACAGATACGCAGTATTTT.

J is TRBJ1-6 and V is TRBV5-1; 9 bases agree with TRBD1. The CDR3 extends over 15 amino acids. In germline, CDR1 is SGHRS, CDR2 YFSETQ. The ends lost 4 bases at V and 10 bases at J; junction bases unmatched: 9. CDR3 in amino acids: CASSPGTGKGSPLHF. The CDR3 region has the DNA TGCGCCAGCAGCCCCGGGACAGGGAAAGGATCACCCCTCCACTTT. Together with reference TRBV5-1 and TRBJ1-6, the CDR3 gives the full variable domain: KAGVTQTPRYLIKTRGQQVTLSCSPISGHRSVSWYQQTPGQGLQFLFEYFSETQRNKGNFPGRFSGRQFSNSRSEMNVSTLELGDSALYLCASSPGTGKGSPLHFGNGTRLTVT.

This chain uses TRBV5-1 with TRBJ1-1; D gene ambiguous. The CDR3 is made up of 14 amino acids. Trimming removed 4 bases at V and 0 bases at J, with 10 bases between. The germline CDR1 and CDR2 sequences are SGHRS and YFSETQ. The CDR3 here is CASSAGSLNTEAFF. As DNA, the CDR3 is TGCGCCAGCAGCGCCGGGTCTTTGAACACTGAAGCTTTCTTT.

This clonotype has only a few counts. The rearrangement links TRBV12-3 or TRBV12-4 to TRBJ1-5; TRBD1 matches 9 bases. With V trimmed by 6 bases and J by 2 bases, 5 bases remained unmatched. The CDR3 runs 15 residues. CDR3 in DNA: TGTGCCAGCAGCCGGGACAGGGAACGCAATCAGCCCCAGCATTTT. The encoded protein is CASSRDRERNQPQHF.

This clonotype has only a few counts. This sequence joins TRBV19 and TRBJ1-1, with D unclear. V dropped 5 bases and J dropped 2 bases, with 18 bases sitting between them. The CDR3 covers 16 residues. Per germline, CDR1 LNHDA and CDR2 SQIVND (reference sequence). CDR3 sequence reads: CASSLGRRPTNTEAFF. Here the CDR3 DNA reads TGTGCCAGTAGTCTCGGGCGGCGCCCTACAAACACTGAAGCTTTCTTT. Variable domain in full (rest from reference TRBV19 and TRBJ1-1): DGGITQSPKYLFRKEGQNVTLSCEQNLNHDAMYWYRQDPGQGLRLIYYSQIVNDFQKGDIAEGYSVSREKKESFPLTVTSAQKNPTAFYLCASSLGRRPTNTEAFFGQGTRLTVV.

This chain uses TRBV12-3 or TRBV12-4 with TRBJ2-1, with 8 bases identical to TRBD1. J lost 5 bases, V lost 11 bases, and 11 bases had no gene match. This CDR3 region has 14 residues. The CDR3 is CASLTTGEDNEQFF. CDR3 nucleotides: TGTGCCTCATTAACGACAGGGGAGGACAATGAGCAGTTCTTC.

A word on this clonotype: This may be a read error, as it is one base from a much larger clone. This chain joins TRBV12-3 or TRBV12-4 and TRBJ2-2, with 8 nucleotides matching TRBD1. After removal of 6 bases from V and 5 bases from J, the junction contained 2 bases not matched to a gene. The CDR3 extends over 13 amino acids. The CDR3 spells CASRRQGTGELFF. The DNA of the CDR3 is TGTGCCAGCAGGAGACAGGGGACCGGGGAGCTGTTTTTT.

The table lists this clonotype with a few counts. This chain joins TRBV6-1 and TRBJ2-1; TRBD2 might be the D (6 bases). This CDR3 is 13 amino acids long. V lost 6 bases to trimming and J lost 8 bases, with 14 bases between them. CDR1 and CDR2 from the germline V gene are MNHNS and SASEGT. The CDR3 nucleotides are TGTGCCAGCAGAGACGGCGGGATCCATGAGCAGTTCTTC. Translation: CASRDGGIHEQFF.